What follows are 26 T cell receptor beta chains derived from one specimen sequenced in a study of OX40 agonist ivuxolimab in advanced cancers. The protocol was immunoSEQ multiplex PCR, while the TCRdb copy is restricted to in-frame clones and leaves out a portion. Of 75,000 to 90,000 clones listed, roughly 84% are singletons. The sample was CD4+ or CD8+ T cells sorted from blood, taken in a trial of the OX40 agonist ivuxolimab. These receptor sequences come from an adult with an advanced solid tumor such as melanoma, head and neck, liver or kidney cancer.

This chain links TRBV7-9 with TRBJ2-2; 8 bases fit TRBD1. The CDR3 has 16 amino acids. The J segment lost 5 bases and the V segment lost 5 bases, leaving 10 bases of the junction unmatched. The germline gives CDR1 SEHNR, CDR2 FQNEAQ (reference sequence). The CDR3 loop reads CASSKTQGGGTGELFF. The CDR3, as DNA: TGTGCCAGCAGCAAGACACAGGGGGGTGGAACCGGGGAGCTGTTTTTT.

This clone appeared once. This chain's CDR3 is CASSASGYEQYF. In nucleotides, the CDR3 is TGTGCCAGCAGTGCTAGCGGATACGAGCAGTACTTC. The chain employs TRBV7-6 and TRBJ2-7; TRBD2 aligns across 7 bases. Germline CDR1 SGHVS, CDR2 FNYEAQ. This CDR3 comprises 12 residues. Trimming at V came to 6 bases and at J to 4 bases, leaving 3 bases not matched to a gene.

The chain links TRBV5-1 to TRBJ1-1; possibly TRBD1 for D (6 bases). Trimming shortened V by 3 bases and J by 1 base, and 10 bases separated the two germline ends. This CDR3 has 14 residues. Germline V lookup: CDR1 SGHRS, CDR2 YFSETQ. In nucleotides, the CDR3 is TGCGCCAGCAGCTCGGACAGAGCGAACACTGAAGCTTTCTTT. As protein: CASSSDRANTEAFF. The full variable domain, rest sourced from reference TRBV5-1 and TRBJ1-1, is KAGVTQTPRYLIKTRGQQVTLSCSPISGHRSVSWYQQTPGQGLQFLFEYFSETQRNKGNFPGRFSGRQFSNSRSEMNVSTLELGDSALYLCASSSDRANTEAFFGQGTRLTVV.

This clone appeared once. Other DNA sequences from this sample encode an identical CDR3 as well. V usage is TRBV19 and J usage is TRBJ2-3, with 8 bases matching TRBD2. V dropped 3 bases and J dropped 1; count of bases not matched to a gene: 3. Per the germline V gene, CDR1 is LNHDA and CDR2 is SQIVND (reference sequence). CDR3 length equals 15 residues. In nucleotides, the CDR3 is TGTGCCAGTAGTATTGGAGCGGGGGGCACAGATACGCAGTATTTT. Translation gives CASSIGAGGTDTQYF.

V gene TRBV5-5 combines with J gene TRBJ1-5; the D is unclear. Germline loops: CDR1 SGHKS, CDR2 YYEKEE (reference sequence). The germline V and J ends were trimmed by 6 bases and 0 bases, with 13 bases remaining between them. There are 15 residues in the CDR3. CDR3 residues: CASTSGRGSNQPQHF. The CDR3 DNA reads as TGTGCCAGCACCTCCGGTCGGGGTAGCAATCAGCCCCAGCATTTT.

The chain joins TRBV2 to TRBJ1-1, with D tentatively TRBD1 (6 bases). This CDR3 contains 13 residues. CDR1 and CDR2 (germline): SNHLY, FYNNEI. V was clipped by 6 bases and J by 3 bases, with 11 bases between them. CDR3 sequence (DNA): TGTGCCAGCAGCTCGGACAGCGACACTGAAGCTTTCTTT. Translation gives CASSSDSDTEAFF.

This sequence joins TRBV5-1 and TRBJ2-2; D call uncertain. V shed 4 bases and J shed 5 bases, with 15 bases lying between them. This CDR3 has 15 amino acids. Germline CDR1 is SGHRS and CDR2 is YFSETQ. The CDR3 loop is CASSGTGQKTGELFF. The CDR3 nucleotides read TGCGCCAGCAGCGGAACGGGTCAAAAAACCGGGGAGCTGTTTTTT.

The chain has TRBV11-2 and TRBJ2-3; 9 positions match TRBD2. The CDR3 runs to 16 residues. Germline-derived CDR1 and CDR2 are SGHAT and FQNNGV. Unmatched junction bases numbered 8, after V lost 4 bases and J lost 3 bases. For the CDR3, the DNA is TGTGCCAGCAGCTCCCTAGCGGGGCCTTGGACAGATACGCAGTATTTT. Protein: CASSSLAGPWTDTQYF. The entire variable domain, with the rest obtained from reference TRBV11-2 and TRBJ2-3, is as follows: EAGVAQSPRYKIIEKRQSVAFWCNPISGHATLYWYQQILGQGPKLLIQFQNNGVVDDSQLPKDRFSAERLKGVDSTLKIQPAKLEDSAVYLCASSSLAGPWTDTQYFGPGTRLTVL.

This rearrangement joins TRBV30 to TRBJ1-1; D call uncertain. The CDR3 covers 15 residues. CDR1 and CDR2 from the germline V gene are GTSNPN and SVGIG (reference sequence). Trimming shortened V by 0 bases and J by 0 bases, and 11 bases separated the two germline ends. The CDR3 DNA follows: TGTGCCTGGAGTGTTTATTCGGGGATGAACACTGAAGCTTTCTTT. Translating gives CAWSVYSGMNTEAFF.

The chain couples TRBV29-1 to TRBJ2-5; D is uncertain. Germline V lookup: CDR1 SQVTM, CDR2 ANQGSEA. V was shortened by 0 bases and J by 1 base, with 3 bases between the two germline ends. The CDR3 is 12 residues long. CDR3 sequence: CSVEDVQETQYF. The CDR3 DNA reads TGCAGCGTTGAAGACGTCCAAGAGACCCAGTACTTC.

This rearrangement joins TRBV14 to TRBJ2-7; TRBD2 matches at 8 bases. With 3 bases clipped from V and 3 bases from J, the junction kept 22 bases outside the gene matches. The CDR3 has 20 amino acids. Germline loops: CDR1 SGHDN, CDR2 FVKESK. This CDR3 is CASSQGSASGWQALGYEQYF. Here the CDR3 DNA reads TGTGCCAGCAGCCAGGGGTCGGCTAGCGGGTGGCAAGCCTTGGGCTACGAGCAGTACTTC.

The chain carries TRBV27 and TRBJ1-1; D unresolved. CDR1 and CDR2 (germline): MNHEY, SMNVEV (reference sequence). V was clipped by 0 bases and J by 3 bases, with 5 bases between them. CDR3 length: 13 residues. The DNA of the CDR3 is TGTGCCAGCAGTTTATCCTTCGACACTGAAGCTTTCTTT. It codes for CASSLSFDTEAFF.

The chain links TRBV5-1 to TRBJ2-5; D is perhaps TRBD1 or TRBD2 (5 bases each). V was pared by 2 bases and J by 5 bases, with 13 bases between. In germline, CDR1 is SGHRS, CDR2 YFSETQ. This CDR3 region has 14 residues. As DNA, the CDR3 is TGCGCCAGCAGCTTCGGCAGGGACGCGGAGACCCAGTACTTC. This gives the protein CASSFGRDAETQYF.

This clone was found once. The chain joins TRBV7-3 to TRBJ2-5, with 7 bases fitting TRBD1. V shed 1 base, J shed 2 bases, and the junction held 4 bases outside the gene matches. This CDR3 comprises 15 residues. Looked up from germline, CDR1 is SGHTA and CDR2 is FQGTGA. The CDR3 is CASSLIPGQQETQYF. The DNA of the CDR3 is TGTGCCAGCAGCTTAATCCCGGGACAGCAAGAGACCCAGTACTTC.

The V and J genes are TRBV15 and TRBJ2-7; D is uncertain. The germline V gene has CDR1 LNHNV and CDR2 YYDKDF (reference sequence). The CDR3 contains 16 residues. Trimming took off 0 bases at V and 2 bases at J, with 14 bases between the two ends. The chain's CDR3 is CATSRDQQAPTYEQYF. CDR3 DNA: TGTGCCACCAGCAGAGATCAGCAGGCGCCAACCTACGAGCAGTACTTC.

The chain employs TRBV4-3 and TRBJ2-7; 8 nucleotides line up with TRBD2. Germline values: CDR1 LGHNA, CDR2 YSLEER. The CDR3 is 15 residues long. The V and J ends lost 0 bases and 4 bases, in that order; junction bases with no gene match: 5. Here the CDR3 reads CASSQDPGGGYEQYF. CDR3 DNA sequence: TGCGCCAGCAGCCAAGATCCGGGAGGGGGGTACGAGCAGTACTTC.

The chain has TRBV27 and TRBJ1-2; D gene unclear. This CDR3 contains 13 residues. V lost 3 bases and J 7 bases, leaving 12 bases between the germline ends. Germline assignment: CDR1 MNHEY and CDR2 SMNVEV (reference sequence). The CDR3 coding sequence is TGTGCCAGCAGTTTCCACCCCCTCGGTGGCTACACCTTC. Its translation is CASSFHPLGGYTF.

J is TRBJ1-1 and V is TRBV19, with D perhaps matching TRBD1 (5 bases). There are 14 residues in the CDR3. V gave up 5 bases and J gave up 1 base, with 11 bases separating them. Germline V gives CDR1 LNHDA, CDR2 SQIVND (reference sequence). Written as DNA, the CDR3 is TGTGCCAGTAGTGGGCCAGGGAGGAACACTGAAGCTTTCTTT. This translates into CASSGPGRNTEAFF. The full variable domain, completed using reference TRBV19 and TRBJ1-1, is DGGITQSPKYLFRKEGQNVTLSCEQNLNHDAMYWYRQDPGQGLRLIYYSQIVNDFQKGDIAEGYSVSREKKESFPLTVTSAQKNPTAFYLCASSGPGRNTEAFFGQGTRLTVV.

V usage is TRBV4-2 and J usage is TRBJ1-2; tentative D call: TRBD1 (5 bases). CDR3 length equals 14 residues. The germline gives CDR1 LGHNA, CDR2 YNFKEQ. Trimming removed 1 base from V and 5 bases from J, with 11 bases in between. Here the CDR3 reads CASSQGTLRYGYTF. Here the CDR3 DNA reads TGTGCCAGCAGCCAAGGGACACTTCGGTATGGCTACACCTTC.

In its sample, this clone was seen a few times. CDR3 sequence reads: CASSRLTGGYGYTF. The CDR3 DNA follows: TGCGCCAGCAGTCGACTCACAGGGGGCTATGGCTACACCTTC. The V gene is TRBV5-1, the J gene TRBJ1-2; 8 positions agree with TRBD1. The CDR3 covers 14 residues. Germline CDR1 SGHRS, CDR2 YFSETQ. V gave up 5 bases and J gave up 4 bases; unmatched junction bases: 7.

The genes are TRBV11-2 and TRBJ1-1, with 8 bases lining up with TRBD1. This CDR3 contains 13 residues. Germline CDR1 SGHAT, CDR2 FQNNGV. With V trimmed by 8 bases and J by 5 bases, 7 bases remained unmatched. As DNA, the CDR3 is TGTGCCAGCGGCAGGGGGCAAGGGACTGAAGCTTTCTTT. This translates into CASGRGQGTEAFF.

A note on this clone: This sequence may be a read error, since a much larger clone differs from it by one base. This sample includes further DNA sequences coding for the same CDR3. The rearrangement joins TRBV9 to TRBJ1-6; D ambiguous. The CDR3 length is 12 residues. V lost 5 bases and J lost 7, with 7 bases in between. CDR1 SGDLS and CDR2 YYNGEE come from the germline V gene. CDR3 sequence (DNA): TGTGCCAGCAGTATCGGCAATTCACCCCTCCACTTT. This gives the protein CASSIGNSPLHF.

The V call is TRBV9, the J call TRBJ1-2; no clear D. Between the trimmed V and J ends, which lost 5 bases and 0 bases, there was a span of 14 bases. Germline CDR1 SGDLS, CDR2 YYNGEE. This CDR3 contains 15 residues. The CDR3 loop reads CASSREGYPNYGYTF. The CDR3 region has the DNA TGTGCCAGCAGTAGGGAAGGGTACCCTAACTATGGCTACACCTTC.

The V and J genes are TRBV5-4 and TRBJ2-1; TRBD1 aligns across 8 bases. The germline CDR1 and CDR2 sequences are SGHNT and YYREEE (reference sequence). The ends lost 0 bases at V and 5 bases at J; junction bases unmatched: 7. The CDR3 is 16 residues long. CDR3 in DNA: TGTGCCAGCAGCTTGGAAGCAGGGGGCTTGAACAATGAGCAGTTCTTC. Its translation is CASSLEAGGLNNEQFF.

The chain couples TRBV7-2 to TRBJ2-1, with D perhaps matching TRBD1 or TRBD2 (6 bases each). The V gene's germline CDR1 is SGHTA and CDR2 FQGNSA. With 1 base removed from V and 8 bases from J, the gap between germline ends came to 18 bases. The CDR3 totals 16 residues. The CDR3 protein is CASSLVPGAQGYEQFF. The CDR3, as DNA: TGTGCCAGCAGCTTAGTTCCGGGGGCGCAGGGGTATGAGCAGTTCTTC.

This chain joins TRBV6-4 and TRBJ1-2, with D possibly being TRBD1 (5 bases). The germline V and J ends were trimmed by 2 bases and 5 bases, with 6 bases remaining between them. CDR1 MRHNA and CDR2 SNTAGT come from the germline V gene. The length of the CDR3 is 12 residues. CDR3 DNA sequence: TGTGCCAGCAGTGACGACAGTTATGGCTACACCTTC. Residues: CASSDDSYGYTF.